These 22 T cell receptor beta chains were all obtained from the same sample, sequenced in a study of graft-versus-host responses after intestinal transplantation. Clones were read by immunoSEQ multiplex PCR, and TCRdb kept only the in-frame ones, dropping some. The repertoire consists of some 130,000 clones, with roughly nine tenths occurring once and the leading ten covering roughly 0.17%. These receptors lack a known antigen. The sample in question was unstimulated CD4+ T cells sorted from spleen or lymph node cells, obtained before intestinal transplant. These receptors all come from a human donor who received an intestinal transplant.

The chain employs TRBV30 and TRBJ2-4; D remains ambiguous. The V end lost 0 bases, the J end lost 9 bases, and 15 bases lay between the germline ends. Germline CDR1 and CDR2: GTSNPN and SVGIG (reference sequence). This CDR3 spans 14 amino acids. The CDR3 region has the DNA TGTGCCTGGAGTGTAGATTCGGGTGGTGCCATTCAGTACTTC. Protein sequence: CAWSVDSGGAIQYF.

The CDR3 protein is CASSLAGPGNTIYF. The CDR3 nucleotides are TGTGCCAGCAGTTTGGCAGGTCCTGGAAACACCATATATTTT. The J gene is TRBJ1-3, the V gene TRBV28; D gene uncertain. The CDR3 extends over 14 amino acids. V was clipped by 3 bases and J by 2 bases, with 8 bases between them. Germline CDR1 is MDHEN and CDR2 is SYDVKM. The variable domain in full, completed from reference TRBV28 and TRBJ1-3, reads DVKVTQSSRYLVKRTGEKVFLECVQDMDHENMFWYRQDPGLGLRLIYFSYDVKMKEKGDIPEGYSVSREKKERFSLILESASTNQTSMYLCASSLAGPGNTIYFGEGSWLTVV.

This chain connects TRBV5-6 to TRBJ1-2; D uncertain. The ends were cut back, 0 bases at V and 7 bases at J, with 10 bases in the middle. Germline CDR1 and CDR2: SGHDT and YYEEEE. This CDR3 comprises 13 residues. DNA of the CDR3: TGTGCCAGCAGCTTGGGCCAGGTCGGTGGCTACACCTTC. It is translated as CASSLGQVGGYTF. Complete variable domain (other parts from reference TRBV5-6 and TRBJ1-2): DAGVTQSPTHLIKTRGQQVTLRCSPKSGHDTVSWYQQALGQGPQFIFQYYEEEERQRGNFPDRFSGHQFPNYSSELNVNALLLGDSALYLCASSLGQVGGYTFGSGTRLTVV.

The J gene is TRBJ1-2, the V gene TRBV11-3, with TRBD1 as a possible D gene (6 bases). Trimming removed 5 bases from V and 6 bases from J, with 19 bases in between. This CDR3 comprises 15 residues. CDR1 is SGHNT and CDR2 is YENEEA in the germline V gene. The CDR3 sequence: CASSTRGGAGNGYTF. For the CDR3, the DNA is TGTGCCAGCAGCACCCGAGGGGGTGCAGGGAATGGCTACACCTTC.

V and J are TRBV18 and TRBJ1-3; maybe TRBD1 (5 bases). This CDR3 has 16 amino acids. Trimming cost V 3 bases and J 3 bases, with 15 bases left between them. CDR1 is KGHSH, CDR2 LQKENI, per germline. The CDR3 region has the DNA TGTGCCAGCTCACCCCTCAGGGAGTCGTTTGGAAACACCATATATTTT. It codes for CASSPLRESFGNTIYF.

The chain joins TRBV2 to TRBJ1-4; unclear D gene. Per the germline V gene, CDR1 is SNHLY and CDR2 is FYNNEI. Trimming cost V 6 bases and J 8 bases, with 13 bases left between them. CDR3 length: 13 amino acids. CDR3 nucleotides: TGTGCCAGCAGGAGGGAAATCGACGAAAAACTGTTTTTT. Encoded protein: CASRREIDEKLFF. Based on the CDR3 plus reference TRBV2 and TRBJ1-4, the full variable domain is EPEVTQTPSHQVTQMGQEVILRCVPISNHLYFYWYRQILGQKVEFLVSFYNNEISEKSEIFDDQFSVERPDGSNFTLKIRSTKLEDSAMYFCASRREIDEKLFFGSGTQLSVL.

J is TRBJ1-6 and V is TRBV21-1; the table gives TRBD1 as D, unverified against the DNA. TRBV21-1 constitutes a pseudogene. The CDR3 covers 19 residues. CDR3 in DNA: TGTGCCAGCAGCAAAGGGCGTCTGAGGGGGTGGACCTATAATTCACCCCTCCACTTT. Translated, it gives CASSKGRLRGWTYNSPLHF.

The chain couples TRBV30 to TRBJ2-1, with D hard to call. Germline V gene sequence: CDR1 GTSNPN, CDR2 SVGIG (reference sequence). The V end lost 1 base, the J end lost 9 bases, and 4 bases lay between the germline ends. The length of the CDR3 is 10 residues. Written as DNA, the CDR3 is TGTGCCTGGAGTGCGTCTGAGCAGTTCTTC. Translation gives CAWSASEQFF.

V is TRBV30 and J is TRBJ2-1, with D maybe TRBD2 (7 bases). The CDR3 loop spans 15 amino acids. The germline V and J ends were trimmed by 0 bases and 4 bases, with 13 bases remaining between them. The germline V gene has CDR1 GTSNPN and CDR2 SVGIG (reference sequence). The CDR3 nucleotides read TGTGCCTGGAGTGTACGGGGGGCGATGTACAATGAGCAGTTCTTC. Amino acid sequence: CAWSVRGAMYNEQFF.

The genes are TRBV30 and TRBJ1-6, with D tentatively TRBD1 (5 bases). Trimming took 2 bases from V and 8 from J, leaving 16 bases between them. There are 15 residues in the CDR3. Germline V gene lookup returns CDR1 GTSNPN and CDR2 SVGIG (reference sequence). CDR3 residues: CAWSFTGLGDSPLHF. As DNA, the CDR3 is TGTGCCTGGAGTTTCACGGGACTGGGGGATTCACCCCTCCACTTT.

V is TRBV10-3 and J is TRBJ2-2; D gene uncertain. This CDR3 comprises 12 residues. V dropped 3 bases and J dropped 4 bases, with 3 bases sitting between them. Germline CDR1 ENHRY, CDR2 SYGVKD. The DNA of the CDR3 is TGTGCCATCAGTGACCCCACCGGGGAGCTGTTTTTT. This sequence encodes CAISDPTGELFF.

In this sample, this clone turned up a few times. This sequence joins TRBV29-1 and TRBJ2-7; D call uncertain. The CDR3 length is 11 residues. V lost 4 bases to trimming and J lost 3 bases, with 7 bases between them. The germline gives CDR1 SQVTM, CDR2 ANQGSEA. The DNA for the CDR3 is TGCAGCGTTGCCGGTGGCTACGAGCAGTACTTC. Protein product: CSVAGGYEQYF.

The J gene is TRBJ2-5, the V gene TRBV18; a weak D match, TRBD1 (8 bases). Trimming stripped 1 base from V and 4 bases from J, with 16 bases between. Germline V lookup: CDR1 KGHSH, CDR2 LQKENI. This CDR3 has 16 amino acids. The CDR3 reads CASSPQRTGRGETQYF. DNA for the CDR3: TGTGCCAGCTCACCACAAAGGACAGGGAGGGGAGAGACCCAGTACTTC.

The V call is TRBV4-2, the J call TRBJ2-3; D not certain. CDR3 length: 15 amino acids. Trimming cost V 0 bases and J 2 bases, with 9 bases left between them. Germline V lookup: CDR1 LGHNA, CDR2 YNFKEQ. The CDR3 DNA is TGTGCCAGCAGCCAAGAGGTGGTGTCCACAGATACGCAGTATTTT. It is translated as CASSQEVVSTDTQYF.

This chain uses TRBV19 with TRBJ1-5, with D possibly TRBD1 on 6 matching bases. Trimming took 3 bases from V and 7 from J, leaving 19 bases between them. This CDR3 has 16 amino acids. The germline gives CDR1 LNHDA, CDR2 SQIVND (reference sequence). DNA of the CDR3: TGTGCCAGTAGTATCCGAACCGGGAAGGGGGAGCAGCCCCAGCATTTT. Amino acid sequence: CASSIRTGKGEQPQHF. Full variable domain (missing parts from reference TRBV19 and TRBJ1-5): DGGITQSPKYLFRKEGQNVTLSCEQNLNHDAMYWYRQDPGQGLRLIYYSQIVNDFQKGDIAEGYSVSREKKESFPLTVTSAQKNPTAFYLCASSIRTGKGEQPQHFGDGTRLSIL.

This clone occurred once. V is TRBV18 and J is TRBJ1-6; 7 bases line up with TRBD1. Germline V gene data show CDR1 as KGHSH and CDR2 as LQKENI. This CDR3 is built from 13 residues. After removal of 5 bases from V and 16 bases from J, the junction contained 11 bases not matched to a gene. The CDR3 sequence is CASSNRDSAFLHF. CDR3 coding DNA: TGTGCCAGCTCAAACCGGGACAGCGCGTTTCTCCACTTT.

The chain combines TRBV2 with TRBJ1-4, with no clear D. The CDR3 totals 13 residues. Germline CDR1 reads SNHLY; CDR2 reads FYNNEI. Trimming took 1 base from V and 8 from J, leaving 8 bases between them. In nucleotides, the CDR3 is TGTGCCAGCAGTGAAGATACGGTCGAAAAACTGTTTTTT. As protein: CASSEDTVEKLFF.

The chain employs TRBV5-4 and TRBJ1-4; TRBD1 is a possible D gene (5 bases). Germline CDR1 is SGHNT and CDR2 is YYREEE (reference sequence). V gave up 3 bases and J gave up 5 bases, with 11 bases separating them. There are 14 residues in the CDR3. CDR3 nucleotide sequence: TGTGCCAGCAGCTCTCGGGGCGCGAATGAAAAACTGTTTTTT. Translation: CASSSRGANEKLFF. The variable domain in full, with the rest retrieved from reference TRBV5-4 and TRBJ1-4, is ETGVTQSPTHLIKTRGQQVTLRCSSQSGHNTVSWYQQALGQGPQFIFQYYREEENGRGNFPPRFSGLQFPNYSSELNVNALELDDSALYLCASSSRGANEKLFFGSGTQLSVL.

This chain uses TRBV27 with TRBJ1-6, with a tentative D call TRBD1 (5 bases). Trimming stripped 4 bases from V and 11 bases from J, with 18 bases between. In germline, CDR1 is MNHEY, CDR2 SMNVEV (reference sequence). The CDR3 totals 15 residues. CDR3 DNA: TGTGCCAGCAGTTCGGGGGACTCTCGGGCTCCACCCCTCCACTTT. It translates to CASSSGDSRAPPLHF.

This clone was detected only once. V usage is TRBV15 and J usage is TRBJ1-4; TRBD1 might be the D (6 bases). The ends were cut back, 0 bases at V and 6 bases at J, with 11 bases in the middle. The CDR3 length is 15 residues. Germline values: CDR1 LNHNV, CDR2 YYDKDF (reference sequence). The DNA for the CDR3 is TGTGCCACCAGCAGAGAAAGGGCAGGGGATGAAAAACTGTTTTTT. Encoded protein: CATSRERAGDEKLFF.

The rearrangement joins TRBV27 to TRBJ2-1, with 15 positions matching TRBD2. The V gene end was trimmed by 4 bases and the J gene end by 0 bases; junction bases not matched to a gene: 4. CDR3 length equals 18 residues. Germline V gene sequence: CDR1 MNHEY, CDR2 SMNVEV (reference sequence). The CDR3 loop reads CASSYRTSGGASYNEQFF. In DNA form, the CDR3 reads TGTGCCAGCAGTTACCGGACTAGCGGGGGGGCCTCCTACAATGAGCAGTTCTTC.

The chain combines TRBV7-3 with TRBJ1-6; no reliable D call. CDR1 SGHTA and CDR2 FQGTGA come from the germline V gene. This CDR3 has 14 amino acids. V lost 5 bases, J lost 8 bases, and 13 bases lay in between. The DNA of the CDR3 is TGTGCCAGCAGCGTAGACCACCCCCATTCACCCCTCCACTTT. Protein sequence: CASSVDHPHSPLHF.